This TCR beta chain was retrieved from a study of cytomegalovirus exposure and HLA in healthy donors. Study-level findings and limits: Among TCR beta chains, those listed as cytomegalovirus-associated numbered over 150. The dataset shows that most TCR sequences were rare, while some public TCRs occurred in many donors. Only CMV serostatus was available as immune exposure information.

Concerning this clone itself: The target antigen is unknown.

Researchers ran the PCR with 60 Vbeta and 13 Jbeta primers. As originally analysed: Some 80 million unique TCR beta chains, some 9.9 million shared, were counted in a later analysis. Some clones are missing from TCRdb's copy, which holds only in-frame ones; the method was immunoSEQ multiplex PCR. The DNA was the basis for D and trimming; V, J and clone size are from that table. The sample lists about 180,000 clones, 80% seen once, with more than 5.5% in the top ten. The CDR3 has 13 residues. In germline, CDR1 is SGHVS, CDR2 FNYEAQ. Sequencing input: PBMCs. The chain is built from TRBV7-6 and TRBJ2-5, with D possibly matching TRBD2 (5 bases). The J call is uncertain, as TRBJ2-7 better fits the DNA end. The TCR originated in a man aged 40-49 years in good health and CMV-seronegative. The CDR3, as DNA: TGTGCCAGCAGCCGGGAACGCTCCTACGAGCAGTACTTC. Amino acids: CASSRERSYEQYF.